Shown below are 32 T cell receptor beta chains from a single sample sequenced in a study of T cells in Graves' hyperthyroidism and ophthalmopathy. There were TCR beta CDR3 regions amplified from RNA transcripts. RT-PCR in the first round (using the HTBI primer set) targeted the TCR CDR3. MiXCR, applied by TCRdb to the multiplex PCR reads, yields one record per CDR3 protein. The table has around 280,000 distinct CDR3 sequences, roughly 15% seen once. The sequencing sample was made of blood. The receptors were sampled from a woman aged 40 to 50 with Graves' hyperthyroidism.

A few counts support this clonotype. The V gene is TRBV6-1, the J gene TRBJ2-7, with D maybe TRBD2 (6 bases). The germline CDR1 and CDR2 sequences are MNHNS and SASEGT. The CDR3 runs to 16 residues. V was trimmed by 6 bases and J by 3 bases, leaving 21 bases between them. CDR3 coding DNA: TGTGCCAGCAGCATTAAGACCGGGACTTCCCGCTACGAGCAGTACTTC. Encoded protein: CASSIKTGTSRYEQYF.

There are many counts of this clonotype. The chain's CDR3 is CASTRLAGYNEQFF. The CDR3 DNA reads TGTGCCAGCACTCGGCTAGCGGGGTACAATGAGCAGTTCTTC. The chain has TRBV2 and TRBJ2-1, with 9 bases aligning to TRBD2. With V trimmed by 7 bases and J by 4 bases, 5 bases remained unmatched. CDR3 size: 14 residues. Germline V lookup: CDR1 SNHLY, CDR2 FYNNEI. Variable domain in full (rest from reference TRBV2 and TRBJ2-1): EPEVTQTPSHQVTQMGQEVILRCVPISNHLYFYWYRQILGQKVEFLVSFYNNEISEKSEIFDDQFSVERPDGSNFTLKIRSTKLEDSAMYFCASTRLAGYNEQFFGPGTRLTVL.

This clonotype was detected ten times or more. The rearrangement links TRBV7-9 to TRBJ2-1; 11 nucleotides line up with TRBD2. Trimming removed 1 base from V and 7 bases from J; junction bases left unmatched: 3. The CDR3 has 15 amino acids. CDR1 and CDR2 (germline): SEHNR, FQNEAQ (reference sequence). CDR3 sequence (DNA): TGTGCCAGCAGCTTAGTACTAGCGGGGGTAAATGAGCAGTTCTTC. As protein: CASSLVLAGVNEQFF.

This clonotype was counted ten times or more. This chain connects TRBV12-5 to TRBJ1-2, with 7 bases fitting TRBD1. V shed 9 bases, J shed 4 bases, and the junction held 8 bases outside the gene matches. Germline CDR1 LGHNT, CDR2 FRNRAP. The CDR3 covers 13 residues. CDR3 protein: CASYRDSLYGYTF. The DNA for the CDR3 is TGTGCTAGCTACAGGGACAGTCTCTATGGCTACACCTTC. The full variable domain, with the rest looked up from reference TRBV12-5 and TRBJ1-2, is DARVTQTPRHKVTEMGQEVTMRCQPILGHNTVFWYRQTMMQGLELLAYFRNRAPLDDSGMPKDRFSAEMPDATLATLKIQPSEPRDSAVYFCASYRDSLYGYTFGSGTRLTVV.

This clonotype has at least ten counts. In DNA form, the CDR3 reads TGCAGTGCTAGGCCGTTAGCGGGCGGCACAGATACGCAGTATTTT. Translated, it gives CSARPLAGGTDTQYF. This chain joins TRBV20-1 and TRBJ2-3; TRBD2 matches at 7 bases. The length of the CDR3 is 15 residues. Looked up from germline, CDR1 is DFQATT and CDR2 is SNEGSKA (reference sequence). The ends lost 3 bases at V and 1 base at J; junction bases unmatched: 7.

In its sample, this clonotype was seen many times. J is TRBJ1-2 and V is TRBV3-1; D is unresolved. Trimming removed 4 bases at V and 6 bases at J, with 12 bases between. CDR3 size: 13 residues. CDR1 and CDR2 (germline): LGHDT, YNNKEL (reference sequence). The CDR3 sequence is CASSPREADGYTF. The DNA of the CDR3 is TGTGCCAGCAGCCCAAGGGAGGCGGATGGCTACACCTTC.

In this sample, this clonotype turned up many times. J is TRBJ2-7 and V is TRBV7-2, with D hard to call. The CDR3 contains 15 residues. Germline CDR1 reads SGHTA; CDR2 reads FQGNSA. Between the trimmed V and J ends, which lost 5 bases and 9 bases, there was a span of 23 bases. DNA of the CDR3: TGTGCCAGCAGCCCCGAAAAAAACTCCTACGATCTGCAGTACTTC. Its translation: CASSPEKNSYDLQYF.

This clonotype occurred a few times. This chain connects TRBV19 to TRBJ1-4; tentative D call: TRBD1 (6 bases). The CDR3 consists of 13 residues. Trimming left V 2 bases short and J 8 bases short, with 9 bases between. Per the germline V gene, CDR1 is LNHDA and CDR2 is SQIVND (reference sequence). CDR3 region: CASSIRTAEKLFF. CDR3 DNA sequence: TGTGCCAGTAGTATAAGGACAGCCGAAAAACTGTTTTTT. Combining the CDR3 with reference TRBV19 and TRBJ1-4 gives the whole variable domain DGGITQSPKYLFRKEGQNVTLSCEQNLNHDAMYWYRQDPGQGLRLIYYSQIVNDFQKGDIAEGYSVSREKKESFPLTVTSAQKNPTAFYLCASSIRTAEKLFFGSGTQLSVL.

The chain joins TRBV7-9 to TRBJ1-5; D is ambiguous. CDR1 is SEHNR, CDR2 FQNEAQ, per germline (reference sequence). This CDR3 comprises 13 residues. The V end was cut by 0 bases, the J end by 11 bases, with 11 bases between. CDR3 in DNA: TGTGCCAGCAGCTTAGCTGGGTTCGGGACCCAGCATTTT. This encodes CASSLAGFGTQHF.

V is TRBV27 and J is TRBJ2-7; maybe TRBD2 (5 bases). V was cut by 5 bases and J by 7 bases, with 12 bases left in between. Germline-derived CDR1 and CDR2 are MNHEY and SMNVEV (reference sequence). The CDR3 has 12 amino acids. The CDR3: CASSPTRREQYF. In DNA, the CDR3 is TGTGCCAGCAGTCCTACTAGGAGGGAGCAGTACTTC.

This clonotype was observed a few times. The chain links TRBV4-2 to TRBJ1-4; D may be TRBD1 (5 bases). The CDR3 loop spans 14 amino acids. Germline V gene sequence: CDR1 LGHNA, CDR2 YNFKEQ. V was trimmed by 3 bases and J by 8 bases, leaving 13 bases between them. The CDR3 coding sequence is TGTGCCAGCAGCCAGGGGCGAGGTCGGGAAAAACTGTTTTTT. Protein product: CASSQGRGREKLFF.

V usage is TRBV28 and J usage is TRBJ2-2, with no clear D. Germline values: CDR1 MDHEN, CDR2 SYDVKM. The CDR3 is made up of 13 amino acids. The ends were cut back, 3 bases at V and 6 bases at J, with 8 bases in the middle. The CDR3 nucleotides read TGTGCCAGCAGTTTTCGGATGGCCGGGGAGCTGTTTTTT. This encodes CASSFRMAGELFF.

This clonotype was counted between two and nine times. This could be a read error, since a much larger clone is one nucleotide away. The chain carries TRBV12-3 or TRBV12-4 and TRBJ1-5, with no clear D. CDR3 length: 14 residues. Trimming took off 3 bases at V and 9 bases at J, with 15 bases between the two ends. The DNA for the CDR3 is TGTGCCAGCAGTTTCGGCCTGGCTTGGGGGCCCCAGCATTTT. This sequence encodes CASSFGLAWGPQHF.

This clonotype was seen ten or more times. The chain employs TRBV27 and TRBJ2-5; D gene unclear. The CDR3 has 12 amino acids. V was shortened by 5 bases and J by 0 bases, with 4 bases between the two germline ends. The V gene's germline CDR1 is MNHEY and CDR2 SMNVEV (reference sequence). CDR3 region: CASSPNQETQYF. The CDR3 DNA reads TGTGCCAGCAGTCCCAACCAAGAGACCCAGTACTTC.

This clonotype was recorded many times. CDR3 residues: CAISEPDSQSPYGYTF. The CDR3, as DNA: TGTGCCATCAGTGAACCGGACAGCCAATCCCCCTATGGCTACACCTTC. This sequence joins TRBV10-3 and TRBJ1-2, with D possibly matching TRBD1 (6 bases). Germline CDR1 is ENHRY and CDR2 is SYGVKD. The CDR3 extends over 16 amino acids. Trimming removed 3 bases at V and 4 bases at J, with 18 bases between.

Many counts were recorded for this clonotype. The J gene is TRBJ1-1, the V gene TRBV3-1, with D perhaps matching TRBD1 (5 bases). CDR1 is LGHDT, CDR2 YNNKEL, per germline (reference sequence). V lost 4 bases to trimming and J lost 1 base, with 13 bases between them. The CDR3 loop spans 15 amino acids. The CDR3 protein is CASSPRRGGNTEAFF. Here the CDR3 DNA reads TGTGCCAGCAGCCCGAGAAGGGGAGGGAACACTGAAGCTTTCTTT.

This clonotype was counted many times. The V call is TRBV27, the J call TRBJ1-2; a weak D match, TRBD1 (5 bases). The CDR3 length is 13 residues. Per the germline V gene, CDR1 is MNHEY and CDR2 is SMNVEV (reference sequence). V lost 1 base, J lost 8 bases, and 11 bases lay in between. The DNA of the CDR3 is TGTGCCAGCAGTTTATGGGGGAGGGAGGGCTACACCTTC. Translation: CASSLWGREGYTF.

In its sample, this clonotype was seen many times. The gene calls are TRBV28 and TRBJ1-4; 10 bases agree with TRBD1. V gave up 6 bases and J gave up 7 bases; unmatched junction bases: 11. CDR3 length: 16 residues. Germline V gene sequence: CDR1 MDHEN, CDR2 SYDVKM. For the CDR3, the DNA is TGTGCCAGCAGCACCGGGAGGACAGGGGGAGGTGAAAAACTGTTTTTT. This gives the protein CASSTGRTGGGEKLFF.

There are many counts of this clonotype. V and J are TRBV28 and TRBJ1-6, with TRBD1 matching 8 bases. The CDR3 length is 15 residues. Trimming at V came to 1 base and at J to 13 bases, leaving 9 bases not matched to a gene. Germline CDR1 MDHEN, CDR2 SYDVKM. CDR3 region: CASSLSGTGSSPLHF. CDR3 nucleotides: TGTGCCAGCAGTTTATCCGGGACAGGATCCTCCCCCCTCCACTTT.

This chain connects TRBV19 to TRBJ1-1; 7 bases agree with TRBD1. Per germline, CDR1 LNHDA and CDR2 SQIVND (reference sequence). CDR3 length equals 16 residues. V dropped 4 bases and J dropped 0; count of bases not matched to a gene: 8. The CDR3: CASSRDSRTLNTEAFF. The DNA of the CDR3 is TGTGCCAGTAGTAGGGACAGCAGAACCTTGAACACTGAAGCTTTCTTT.

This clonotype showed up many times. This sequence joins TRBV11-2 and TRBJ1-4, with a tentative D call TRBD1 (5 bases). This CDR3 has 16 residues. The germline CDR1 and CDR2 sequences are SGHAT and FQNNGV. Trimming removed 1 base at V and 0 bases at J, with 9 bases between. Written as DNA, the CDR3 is TGTGCCAGCAGCTTAGGACAGCACTCAACTAATGAAAAACTGTTTTTT. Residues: CASSLGQHSTNEKLFF.

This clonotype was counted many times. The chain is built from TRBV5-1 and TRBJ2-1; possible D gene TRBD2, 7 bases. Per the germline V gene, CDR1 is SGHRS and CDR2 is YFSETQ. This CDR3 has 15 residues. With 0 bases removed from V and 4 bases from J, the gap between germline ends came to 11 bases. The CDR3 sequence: CASSLEGGEYNEQFF. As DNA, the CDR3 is TGCGCCAGCAGCTTGGAAGGGGGGGAGTACAATGAGCAGTTCTTC.

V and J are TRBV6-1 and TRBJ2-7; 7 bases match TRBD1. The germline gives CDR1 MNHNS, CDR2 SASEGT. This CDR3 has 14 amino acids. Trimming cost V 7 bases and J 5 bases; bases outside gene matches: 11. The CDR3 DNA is TGTGCCAGCAAGGTGGGACAGTCCCTAAACGAGCAGTACTTC. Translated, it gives CASKVGQSLNEQYF.

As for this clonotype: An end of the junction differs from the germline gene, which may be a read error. The CDR3 sequence: CTSSEARGLPNNEQFF. CDR3 nucleotide sequence: TGTACCAGCAGTGAAGCGAGGGGACTCCCGAACAATGAGCAGTTCTTC. This chain links TRBV2 with TRBJ2-1; D perhaps matches TRBD2 (6 bases). The CDR3 covers 16 residues. From germline, CDR1 is SNHLY and CDR2 FYNNEI.

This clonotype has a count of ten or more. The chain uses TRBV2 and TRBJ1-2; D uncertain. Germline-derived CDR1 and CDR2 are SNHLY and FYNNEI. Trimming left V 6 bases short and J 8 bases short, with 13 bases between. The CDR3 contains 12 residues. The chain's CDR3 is CASRRLLSGYTF. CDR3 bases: TGTGCCAGCAGGAGACTTCTTTCGGGCTACACCTTC.

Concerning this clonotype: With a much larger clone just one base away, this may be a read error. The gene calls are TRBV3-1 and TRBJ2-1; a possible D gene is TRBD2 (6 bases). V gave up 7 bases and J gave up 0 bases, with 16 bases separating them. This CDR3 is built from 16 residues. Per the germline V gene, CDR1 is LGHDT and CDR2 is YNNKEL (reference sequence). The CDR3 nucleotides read TGTGCCAGCAAGTCGGGACTCCAGAGCTCCTACAATGAGCAGTTCTTC. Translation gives CASKSGLQSSYNEQFF.

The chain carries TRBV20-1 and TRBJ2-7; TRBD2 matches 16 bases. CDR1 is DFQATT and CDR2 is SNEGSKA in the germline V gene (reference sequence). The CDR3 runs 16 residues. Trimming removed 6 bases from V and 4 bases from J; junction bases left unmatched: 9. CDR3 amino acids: CSAQGGLAGGPYEQYF. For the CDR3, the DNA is TGCAGTGCACAAGGGGGACTAGCGGGAGGGCCTTACGAGCAGTACTTC.

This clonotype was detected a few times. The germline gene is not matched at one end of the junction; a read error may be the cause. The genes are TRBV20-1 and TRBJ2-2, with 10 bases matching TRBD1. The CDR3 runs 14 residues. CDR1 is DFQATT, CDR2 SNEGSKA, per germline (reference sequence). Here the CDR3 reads CSARRDRGTRELFF. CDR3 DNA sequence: TGCAGTGCTAGAAGGGACAGGGGCACCAGGGAGCTGTTTTTT.

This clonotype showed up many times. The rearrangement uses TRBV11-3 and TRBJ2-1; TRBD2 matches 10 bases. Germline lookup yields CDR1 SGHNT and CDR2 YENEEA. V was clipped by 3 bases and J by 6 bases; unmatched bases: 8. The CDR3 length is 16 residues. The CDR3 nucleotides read TGTGCCAGCAGCTTCCTCACTAGCGGGAACTTCAATGAGCAGTTCTTC. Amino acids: CASSFLTSGNFNEQFF.

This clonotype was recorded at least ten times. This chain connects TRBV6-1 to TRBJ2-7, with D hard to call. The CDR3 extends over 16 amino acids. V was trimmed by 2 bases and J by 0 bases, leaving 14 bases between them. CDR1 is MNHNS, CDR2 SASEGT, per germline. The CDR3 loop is CASSEWVQIDSYEQYF. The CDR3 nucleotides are TGTGCCAGCAGTGAATGGGTACAGATAGACTCCTACGAGCAGTACTTC.

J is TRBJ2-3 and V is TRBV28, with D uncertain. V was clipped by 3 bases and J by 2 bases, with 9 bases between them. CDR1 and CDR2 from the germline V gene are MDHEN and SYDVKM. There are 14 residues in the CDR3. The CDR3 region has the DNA TGTGCCAGCAGTTTCTGGGGTTCCACAGATACGCAGTATTTT. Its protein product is CASSFWGSTDTQYF.

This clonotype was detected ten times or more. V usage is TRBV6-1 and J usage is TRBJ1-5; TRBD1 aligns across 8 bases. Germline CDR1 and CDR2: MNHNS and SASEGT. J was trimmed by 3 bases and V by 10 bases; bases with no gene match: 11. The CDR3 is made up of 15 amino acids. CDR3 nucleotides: TGTGCCATCCGGGACAGGAACATAGTCAATCAGCCCCAGCATTTT. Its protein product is CAIRDRNIVNQPQHF.